A single sample is the source of the 29 T cell receptor beta chains below, sequenced in a study of cytomegalovirus exposure and HLA in healthy donors. Produced via immunoSEQ multiplex PCR; TCRdb's table is partial and in-frame only. The table shows about 130,000 clones, with approximately 89% occurring only once. Material for sequencing was PBMCs. The receptor set was obtained from a man aged 30 to 45 in good health and CMV-seronegative.

In its sample, this clone was seen once. V is TRBV7-8 and J is TRBJ2-3; the D is unclear. The CDR3 is made up of 13 amino acids. Germline V gene data show CDR1 as SGHVS and CDR2 as FQNEAQ. V dropped 0 bases and J dropped 7 bases, with 8 bases sitting between them. CDR3 sequence: CASSLADWNTQYF. The DNA of the CDR3 is TGTGCCAGCAGCTTAGCTGACTGGAATACGCAGTATTTT.

The J gene is TRBJ2-3, the V gene TRBV18; no clear D. This CDR3 region has 13 residues. Trimming took off 3 bases at V and 3 bases at J, with 7 bases between the two ends. The germline gives CDR1 KGHSH, CDR2 LQKENI. This CDR3 is CASSPPLTDTQYF. The DNA of the CDR3 is TGTGCCAGCTCACCTCCCCTTACAGATACGCAGTATTTT.

The V call is TRBV7-3, the J call TRBJ2-2; D is possibly TRBD2 (5 bases). Germline CDR1 reads SGHTA; CDR2 reads FQGTGA. The CDR3 covers 14 residues. The V end lost 5 bases, the J end lost 4 bases, and 11 bases lay between the germline ends. CDR3 region: CASSKTGSTGELFF. CDR3 DNA sequence: TGTGCCAGCAGCAAAACGGGGTCCACCGGGGAGCTGTTTTTT.

CDR3 in amino acids: CASRRGTPNSPLHF. CDR3 in DNA: TGTGCCAGTAGGAGGGGGACACCTAATTCACCCCTCCACTTT. The chain couples TRBV19 to TRBJ1-6; TRBD1 is a possible D gene (6 bases). The CDR3 extends over 14 amino acids. With 6 bases removed from V and 6 bases from J, the gap between germline ends came to 12 bases. CDR1 and CDR2 (germline): LNHDA, SQIVND (reference sequence).

About this clone: Other DNA sequences of this sample code for an identical CDR3. The rearrangement joins TRBV6-5 to TRBJ1-2; 7 nucleotides align to TRBD1. Germline V CDR1 and CDR2: MNHEY, SVGAGI. The CDR3 has 14 amino acids. V lost 0 bases, J lost 2 bases, and 0 bases stayed unmatched. CDR3 bases: TGTGCCAGCAGTTACTCGACAGGGAACTATGGCTACACCTTC. Translated, it gives CASSYSTGNYGYTF.

The chain couples TRBV5-1 to TRBJ1-2; D unresolved. The CDR3 runs 20 residues. The ends were cut back, 0 bases at V and 4 bases at J, with 28 bases in the middle. The germline V gene has CDR1 SGHRS and CDR2 YFSETQ. CDR3 sequence: CASSLGSIVGMAQTVYGYTF. The CDR3 region has the DNA TGCGCCAGCAGCTTGGGCTCTATCGTCGGGATGGCGCAAACTGTCTATGGCTACACCTTC. Filled out from reference TRBV5-1 and TRBJ1-2, the complete variable domain reads KAGVTQTPRYLIKTRGQQVTLSCSPISGHRSVSWYQQTPGQGLQFLFEYFSETQRNKGNFPGRFSGRQFSNSRSEMNVSTLELGDSALYLCASSLGSIVGMAQTVYGYTFGSGTRLTVV.

The V call is TRBV4-1, the J call TRBJ1-2, with 8 bases matching TRBD1. V trimming: 3 bases; J trimming: 7 bases; junction bases outside the gene matches: 4. The CDR3 is made up of 13 amino acids. The germline V gene encodes CDR1 MGHRA and CDR2 YSYEKL. The DNA for the CDR3 is TGCGCCAGCAGCCACCCTCAGGGGGCTGGCTACACCTTC. This codes for CASSHPQGAGYTF.

The rearrangement links TRBV19 to TRBJ2-1; 7 nucleotides align to TRBD1. This CDR3 region has 16 residues. Germline CDR1 reads LNHDA; CDR2 reads SQIVND (reference sequence). Germline trimming cut 4 bases from V and 3 bases from J; bases unmatched to any gene: 9. The CDR3 nucleotides read TGTGCCAGTAGTACCTACAGGGGAACCAACTACAATGAGCAGTTCTTC. Amino acids: CASSTYRGTNYNEQFF.

The table lists this clone with a count of one. This chain links TRBV11-2 with TRBJ1-3; tentative D call: TRBD1 (6 bases). The V gene lost 3 bases and the J gene lost 5 bases, with 14 bases spanning the gap. In germline, CDR1 is SGHAT, CDR2 FQNNGV. There are 15 residues in the CDR3. The CDR3 region has the DNA TGTGCCAGCAGCTTTCTGACAGGCACGAGAAACACCATATATTTT. This sequence encodes CASSFLTGTRNTIYF.

This clone came up a few times. The chain employs TRBV4-2 and TRBJ1-2; D unclear. The CDR3 runs to 15 residues. V dropped 8 bases and J dropped 4 bases, with 20 bases sitting between them. Germline CDR1 LGHNA, CDR2 YNFKEQ. CDR3 in DNA: TGTGCCAGCGCCAGCGGCGCCGGGCACGGCTATGGCTACACCTTC. Amino acid sequence: CASASGAGHGYGYTF.

This clone was observed a handful of times. This chain uses TRBV2 with TRBJ1-6; 9 nucleotides agree with TRBD1. The CDR3 extends over 13 amino acids. Germline V gene data show CDR1 as SNHLY and CDR2 as FYNNEI. V shed 6 bases and J 10 bases; nucleotides not matched to a gene: 4. CDR3 region: CASRGTGFSPLHF. CDR3 DNA: TGTGCCAGCAGGGGGACAGGGTTCTCACCCCTCCACTTT.

The rearrangement joins TRBV29-1 to TRBJ2-7; no clear D. CDR1 is SQVTM, CDR2 ANQGSEA, per germline. The CDR3 spans 12 residues. The V end lost 5 bases, the J end lost 1 base, and 9 bases lay between the germline ends. CDR3 sequence reads: CSVSTFSYEQYF. The CDR3 DNA reads as TGCAGCGTTTCGACTTTTTCCTACGAGCAGTACTTC.

The rearrangement links TRBV4-2 to TRBJ2-7, with a weak D call TRBD1 (5 bases). V lost 0 bases, J lost 3 bases, and 15 bases lay in between. Germline V gene lookup returns CDR1 LGHNA and CDR2 YNFKEQ. The CDR3 has 16 amino acids. The CDR3 is CASSQERTSLNYEQYF. Written as DNA, the CDR3 is TGTGCCAGCAGCCAAGAGAGGACATCGTTAAACTACGAGCAGTACTTC.

The CDR3 bases are TGTGCCAGCAGCTCATCCAGGGGGCCTGCTTTCTTT. This encodes CASSSSRGPAFF. The V and J genes are TRBV7-2 and TRBJ1-1; 8 nucleotides align to TRBD1. CDR1 SGHTA and CDR2 FQGNSA come from the germline V gene. This CDR3 region has 12 residues. J was trimmed by 11 bases and V by 4 bases; bases with no gene match: 6.

V is TRBV11-2 and J is TRBJ2-3; D is undetermined. There are 15 residues in the CDR3. V shed 0 bases and J shed 1 base, with 8 bases lying between them. Germline V gives CDR1 SGHAT, CDR2 FQNNGV. CDR3 in DNA: TGTGCCAGCAGCTTAGACAGGTTGGGCACAGATACGCAGTATTTT. Protein sequence: CASSLDRLGTDTQYF.

The CDR3: CASSARGGTRQGQNTGELFF. The CDR3, as DNA: TGTGCCAGCAGCGCGAGGGGAGGGACTCGGCAGGGGCAGAACACCGGGGAGCTGTTTTTT. The chain recombines TRBV9 with TRBJ2-2; D is possibly TRBD2 (7 bases). In germline, CDR1 is SGDLS, CDR2 YYNGEE. This CDR3 has 20 residues. Trimming left V 3 bases short and J 1 base short, with 25 bases between.

This clone was counted a few times. The chain employs TRBV5-8 and TRBJ2-3, with TRBD1 matching 8 bases. CDR1 is SGHTS and CDR2 is YDEGEE in the germline V gene. CDR3 length: 14 residues. V lost 4 bases to trimming and J lost 4 bases; unmatched junction nucleotides: 5. The chain's CDR3 is CASSPGQGPDTQYF. CDR3 in DNA: TGTGCCAGCAGCCCTGGACAGGGTCCAGATACGCAGTATTTT. Supplemented by reference TRBV5-8 and TRBJ2-3, the full variable domain reads EAGVTQSPTHLIKTRGQQATLRCSPISGHTSVYWYQQALGLGLQFLLWYDEGEERNRGNFPPRFSGRQFPNYSSELNVNALELEDSALYLCASSPGQGPDTQYFGPGTRLTVL.

V is TRBV4-2 and J is TRBJ2-5; 12 bases align to TRBD2. Germline-derived CDR1 and CDR2 are LGHNA and YNFKEQ. There are 17 residues in the CDR3. V gave up 1 base and J gave up 2 bases; unmatched junction bases: 5. The CDR3 is CASSQALLAGGQETQYF. In DNA, the CDR3 is TGTGCCAGCAGCCAAGCCCTCCTAGCGGGGGGGCAAGAGACCCAGTACTTC.

V usage is TRBV14 and J usage is TRBJ2-3; 10 nucleotides match TRBD1. CDR1 and CDR2 (germline): SGHDN, FVKESK. V gave up 4 bases and J gave up 0 bases; unmatched junction bases: 4. CDR3 length equals 16 residues. CDR3 sequence reads: CASSLGTGASTDTQYF. CDR3 nucleotide sequence: TGTGCCAGCAGCCTTGGGACAGGGGCGAGCACAGATACGCAGTATTTT.

The chain is built from TRBV4-1 and TRBJ1-1; maybe TRBD1 (5 bases). V gave up 0 bases and J gave up 0 bases, with 8 bases separating them. CDR3 length: 15 residues. Per the germline V gene, CDR1 is MGHRA and CDR2 is YSYEKL. CDR3 sequence: CASSQEDRLNTEAFF. Here the CDR3 DNA reads TGCGCCAGCAGCCAAGAAGACAGATTGAACACTGAAGCTTTCTTT.

The chain recombines TRBV4-3 with TRBJ2-7; no clear D gene. V lost 3 bases and J lost 2, with 11 bases in between. Germline V gives CDR1 LGHNA, CDR2 YSLEER. The CDR3 sequence is 14 residues long. The CDR3 reads CASSQAVPAYEQYF. DNA for the CDR3: TGCGCCAGCAGCCAGGCGGTGCCCGCCTACGAGCAGTACTTC.

V gene TRBV9 combines with J gene TRBJ1-2; D not resolved. This CDR3 region has 14 residues. In germline, CDR1 is SGDLS, CDR2 YYNGEE. The V end was cut by 0 bases, the J end by 3 bases, with 9 bases between. CDR3 amino acids: CASSVAGRDYGYTF. Here the CDR3 DNA reads TGTGCCAGCAGCGTAGCTGGGCGGGACTATGGCTACACCTTC.

V is TRBV27 and J is TRBJ2-5; no reliable D call. The CDR3 runs 12 residues. Germline V CDR1 and CDR2: MNHEY, SMNVEV (reference sequence). The ends were cut back, 7 bases at V and 5 bases at J, with 11 bases in the middle. The CDR3 DNA follows: TGTGCCAGCACCCGAAACTTGGAGACCCAGTACTTC. Translating gives CASTRNLETQYF.

This chain uses TRBV5-4 with TRBJ2-3; D not certain. The CDR3 consists of 13 residues. Trimming removed 0 bases at V and 3 bases at J, with 5 bases between. Germline V CDR1 and CDR2: SGHNT, YYREEE (reference sequence). The CDR3 nucleotides are TGTGCCAGCAGCTTGGTAGAGACAGATACGCAGTATTTT. Residues: CASSLVETDTQYF.

The chain combines TRBV15 with TRBJ2-7, with 8 positions matching TRBD1. The CDR3 consists of 12 residues. Per germline, CDR1 LNHNV and CDR2 YYDKDF (reference sequence). The V segment lost 8 bases and the J segment 5 bases; nucleotides outside the gene matches: 5. The CDR3 nucleotides read TGTGCCACCGGACAGGGTGGCAACGAGCAGTACTTC. As protein: CATGQGGNEQYF.

V gene TRBV7-8 combines with J gene TRBJ2-7, with TRBD1 as a possible D gene (6 bases). The CDR3 contains 14 residues. The ends were cut back, 1 base at V and 2 bases at J, with 9 bases in the middle. Germline-derived CDR1 and CDR2 are SGHVS and FQNEAQ. The CDR3 sequence: CASSLEPGAYEQYF. Here the CDR3 DNA reads TGTGCCAGCAGCTTAGAACCAGGGGCCTACGAGCAGTACTTC.

This clone turned up a few times. The V call is TRBV7-8, the J call TRBJ2-7, with 9 bases identical to TRBD1. Trimming at V came to 5 bases and at J to 7 bases, leaving 9 bases not matched to a gene. This CDR3 spans 14 amino acids. Germline CDR1 and CDR2: SGHVS and FQNEAQ. The CDR3 protein is CASSERDRVREQYF. CDR3 sequence (DNA): TGTGCCAGCAGCGAACGGGACAGGGTTCGGGAGCAGTACTTC.

The V and J genes are TRBV11-3 and TRBJ1-6; D not certain. The CDR3 spans 15 residues. The V gene's germline CDR1 is SGHNT and CDR2 YENEEA. Between the trimmed V and J ends, which lost 2 bases and 0 bases, there was a span of 5 bases. CDR3 sequence: CASSLSFSYNSPLHF. The CDR3 bases are TGTGCCAGCAGCTTATCCTTCTCCTATAATTCACCCCTCCACTTT. Supplemented by reference TRBV11-3 and TRBJ1-6, the full variable domain reads EAGVVQSPRYKIIEKKQPVAFWCNPISGHNTLYWYLQNLGQGPELLIRYENEEAVDDSQLPKDRFSAERLKGVDSTLKIQPAELGDSAVYLCASSLSFSYNSPLHFGNGTRLTVT.

This rearrangement joins TRBV6-6 to TRBJ1-5; possible D gene TRBD1, 5 bases. The CDR3 length is 14 residues. V dropped 2 bases and J dropped 6 bases, with 11 bases sitting between them. Germline loops: CDR1 MNHNY, CDR2 SVGAGI (reference sequence). The CDR3 region has the DNA TGTGCCAGCAGTTACGGTCGGGGGATTCAGCCCCAGCATTTT. This gives the protein CASSYGRGIQPQHF.